These 23 T cell receptor beta chains originate from one sample sequenced in a study of cytomegalovirus exposure and HLA in healthy donors. With 60 Vbeta and 13 Jbeta primers, the PCR was carried out. Only in-frame clones appear in the TCRdb table, and some are missing; sequencing was by immunoSEQ multiplex PCR. The sample carries around 50,000 clones, approximately 82% recorded once. The sequenced sample was PBMCs. The source of these receptors is a man over 45 in good health and CMV-seronegative.

The gene calls are TRBV5-6 and TRBJ2-6, with TRBD1 matching over 7 bases. J gave up 4 bases and V 2 bases, and 3 bases lay outside the gene matches. CDR3 length: 15 residues. CDR1 and CDR2 (germline): SGHDT, YYEEEE. The CDR3 is CASSFTGDGANVLTF. CDR3 DNA: TGTGCCAGCAGCTTTACAGGGGACGGGGCCAACGTCCTGACTTTC.

The chain has TRBV5-6 and TRBJ2-5, with D possibly TRBD1 on 6 matching bases. V was shortened by 7 bases and J by 6 bases, with 22 bases between the two germline ends. The CDR3 is 15 residues long. Per germline, CDR1 SGHDT and CDR2 YYEEEE. The CDR3 bases are TGTGCCAGCGGATCCTGGGGGCTAGTATGGCAGACCCAGTACTTC. Translation: CASGSWGLVWQTQYF.

The genes are TRBV27 and TRBJ1-5; possibly TRBD1 for D (5 bases). The germline V gene has CDR1 MNHEY and CDR2 SMNVEV (reference sequence). Trimming removed 3 bases from V and 4 bases from J, with 16 bases in between. The CDR3 totals 16 residues. The chain's CDR3 is CASSFRGAGGNQPQHF. The CDR3 nucleotides are TGTGCCAGCAGTTTCCGCGGGGCCGGGGGGAATCAGCCCCAGCATTTT.

The gene calls are TRBV2 and TRBJ1-1; possibly TRBD1 for D (6 bases). The V gene's germline CDR1 is SNHLY and CDR2 FYNNEI. Between the trimmed V and J ends, which lost 6 bases and 2 bases, there was a span of 10 bases. The CDR3 length is 13 residues. This CDR3 is CASRKGENTEAFF. Written as DNA, the CDR3 is TGTGCCAGCAGGAAGGGGGAAAACACTGAAGCTTTCTTT.

V is TRBV5-1 and J is TRBJ2-5, with D perhaps TRBD1 (6 bases). Between the trimmed V and J ends, which lost 5 bases and 4 bases, there was a span of 12 bases. The CDR3 is made up of 13 amino acids. CDR1 and CDR2 from the germline V gene are SGHRS and YFSETQ. The DNA for the CDR3 is TGCGCCAGCAGAGGTGTCAGGGGAGAGACCCAGTACTTC. This gives the protein CASRGVRGETQYF. Full variable domain (missing parts from reference TRBV5-1 and TRBJ2-5): KAGVTQTPRYLIKTRGQQVTLSCSPISGHRSVSWYQQTPGQGLQFLFEYFSETQRNKGNFPGRFSGRQFSNSRSEMNVSTLELGDSALYLCASRGVRGETQYFGPGTRLLVL.

The gene calls are TRBV10-2 and TRBJ1-4; a possible D gene is TRBD1 (5 bases). The germline CDR1 and CDR2 sequences are WSHSY and SAAADI. The CDR3 totals 12 residues. The germline V and J ends were trimmed by 2 bases and 12 bases, with 10 bases remaining between them. The CDR3 coding sequence is TGCGCCAGCAGTGAGGGCGGGGGACAACTGTTTTTT. It is translated as CASSEGGGQLFF.

The chain carries TRBV2 and TRBJ2-7; D is possibly TRBD2 (7 bases). The CDR3 runs to 14 residues. The V end lost 8 bases, the J end lost 7 bases, and 21 bases lay between the germline ends. In germline, CDR1 is SNHLY, CDR2 FYNNEI. CDR3 loop: CASGLAGAAGEQYF. In DNA form, the CDR3 reads TGTGCCAGCGGACTTGCGGGGGCAGCGGGTGAGCAGTACTTC.

The rearrangement uses TRBV29-1 and TRBJ2-1; unclear D gene. Germline assignment: CDR1 SQVTM and CDR2 ANQGSEA. The CDR3 has 13 residues. V dropped 7 bases and J dropped 4 bases, with 14 bases sitting between them. For the CDR3, the DNA is TGCAGCGCCGAGACCCGGGTTTACAATGAGCAGTTCTTC. Its protein product is CSAETRVYNEQFF.

V usage is TRBV29-1 and J usage is TRBJ1-4, with TRBD1 identical over 8 bases. The J segment lost 2 bases and the V segment lost 7 bases, leaving 0 bases of the junction unmatched. Germline CDR1 reads SQVTM; CDR2 reads ANQGSEA. The CDR3 contains 12 residues. DNA of the CDR3: TGCAGCGGGACAGGGACTAATGAAAAACTGTTTTTT. Protein product: CSGTGTNEKLFF.

This clone was seen a few times. The chain carries TRBV27 and TRBJ1-5, with D uncertain. Germline V gives CDR1 MNHEY, CDR2 SMNVEV (reference sequence). Trimming removed 5 bases at V and 0 bases at J, with 17 bases between. The CDR3 is made up of 17 amino acids. DNA for the CDR3: TGTGCCAGCAGTGGACTACAAGATCACTATAGCAATCAGCCCCAGCATTTT. Translated: CASSGLQDHYSNQPQHF.

The CDR3 is CASSLATDTQYF. The CDR3 DNA sequence: TGTGCCAGCAGTCTAGCCACAGATACGCAGTATTTT. This chain joins TRBV6-6 and TRBJ2-3; tentatively, D is TRBD2 (5 bases). CDR1 is MNHNY, CDR2 SVGAGI, per germline (reference sequence). V dropped 5 bases and J dropped 2 bases, with 5 bases sitting between them. The CDR3 runs to 12 residues.

The chain uses TRBV28 and TRBJ1-6; TRBD1 agrees at 7 bases. V gave up 4 bases and J gave up 8 bases; unmatched junction bases: 11. The CDR3 contains 16 residues. Germline lookup yields CDR1 MDHEN and CDR2 SYDVKM. CDR3 loop: CASSSPTGKTDSPLHF. Written as DNA, the CDR3 is TGTGCCAGCAGTTCTCCGACAGGGAAAACAGATTCACCCCTCCACTTT.

V usage is TRBV5-4 and J usage is TRBJ2-3, with TRBD2 as a possible D gene (7 bases). V lost 4 bases and J 3 bases, leaving 18 bases between the germline ends. CDR1 is SGHNT, CDR2 YYREEE, per germline (reference sequence). This CDR3 spans 16 amino acids. The chain's CDR3 is CASSRWGEGGTDTQYF. The CDR3 DNA follows: TGTGCCAGCAGCCGTTGGGGAGAGGGGGGGACAGATACGCAGTATTTT.

The chain recombines TRBV6-1 with TRBJ2-3, with 7 bases fitting TRBD2. There are 14 residues in the CDR3. The germline V gene has CDR1 MNHNS and CDR2 SASEGT. The V segment lost 10 bases and the J segment 5 bases; nucleotides outside the gene matches: 12. The CDR3 is CATMRSGGLDTQYF. In DNA form, the CDR3 reads TGTGCCACCATGCGATCGGGGGGTCTAGATACGCAGTATTTT.

This chain links TRBV19 with TRBJ2-2; 12 positions match TRBD2. The CDR3 covers 17 residues. CDR1 and CDR2 from the germline V gene are LNHDA and SQIVND (reference sequence). V lost 5 bases to trimming and J lost 6 bases; unmatched junction nucleotides: 10. The CDR3 bases are TGTGCCAGTAGTCCGTTACTAGCGGGGGGTGGAGCCGGGGAGCTGTTTTTT. Its translation: CASSPLLAGGGAGELFF. Combining the CDR3 with reference TRBV19 and TRBJ2-2 gives the whole variable domain DGGITQSPKYLFRKEGQNVTLSCEQNLNHDAMYWYRQDPGQGLRLIYYSQIVNDFQKGDIAEGYSVSREKKESFPLTVTSAQKNPTAFYLCASSPLLAGGGAGELFFGEGSRLTVL.

This clone occurred a few times. This chain connects TRBV6-1 to TRBJ1-4; D remains unclear. There are 14 residues in the CDR3. V shed 3 bases and J shed 8 bases, with 13 bases lying between them. Germline V gene lookup returns CDR1 MNHNS and CDR2 SASEGT. The CDR3 region has the DNA TGTGCCAGCAGTGATGGCACCAGGAGGGAAAAACTGTTTTTT. Translation: CASSDGTRREKLFF.

The V call is TRBV6-4, the J call TRBJ2-6; TRBD1 is a possible D gene (6 bases). The CDR3 runs to 15 residues. The V gene's germline CDR1 is MRHNA and CDR2 SNTAGT. The V end was cut by 6 bases, the J end by 4 bases, with 13 bases between. Written as DNA, the CDR3 is TGTGCCAGCAGCGCAGGGGTTGGAGGGGCCAACGTCCTGACTTTC. Amino acid sequence: CASSAGVGGANVLTF.

J is TRBJ2-2 and V is TRBV28, with a tentative D call TRBD1 (6 bases). Germline CDR1 and CDR2: MDHEN and SYDVKM. V was cut by 4 bases and J by 6 bases, with 12 bases left in between. CDR3 length: 14 residues. CDR3 protein: CASSSGVSAGELFF. CDR3 coding DNA: TGTGCCAGCAGTTCAGGGGTGTCTGCCGGGGAGCTGTTTTTT.

The chain has TRBV18 and TRBJ1-2, with 9 bases aligning to TRBD1. In germline, CDR1 is KGHSH, CDR2 LQKENI. The length of the CDR3 is 13 residues. Trimming cost V 4 bases and J 6 bases; bases outside gene matches: 3. CDR3 amino acids: CASSRDRDNGYTF. The CDR3 DNA sequence: TGTGCCAGCTCACGGGACAGGGACAATGGCTACACCTTC.

The V gene is TRBV5-1, the J gene TRBJ2-7; 12 bases fit TRBD2. Germline V gene data show CDR1 as SGHRS and CDR2 as YFSETQ. The CDR3 consists of 15 residues. The V segment lost 4 bases and the J segment 3 bases; nucleotides outside the gene matches: 5. The CDR3 bases are TGCGCCAGCAGCCCCGGACTAGCGGGGATCTACGAGCAGTACTTC. It translates to CASSPGLAGIYEQYF.

The chain joins TRBV7-9 to TRBJ2-7; possible D gene TRBD2, 6 bases. Germline V gene sequence: CDR1 SEHNR, CDR2 FQNEAQ (reference sequence). Trimming pared 2 bases from V and 5 bases from J, leaving 10 bases between. The CDR3 loop spans 13 amino acids. The CDR3 DNA is TGTGCCAGCAGCTTATTCGGGGGTCACGAGCAGTACTTC. Amino acid sequence: CASSLFGGHEQYF.

This clone was seen just once. The chain carries TRBV5-1 and TRBJ2-1, with D unclear. V shed 3 bases and J shed 4 bases, with 8 bases lying between them. The germline CDR1 and CDR2 sequences are SGHRS and YFSETQ. This CDR3 has 13 residues. CDR3 in DNA: TGCGCCAGCAGCTCCGACTCGTACAATGAGCAGTTCTTC. It encodes CASSSDSYNEQFF. Complete variable domain (other parts from reference TRBV5-1 and TRBJ2-1): KAGVTQTPRYLIKTRGQQVTLSCSPISGHRSVSWYQQTPGQGLQFLFEYFSETQRNKGNFPGRFSGRQFSNSRSEMNVSTLELGDSALYLCASSSDSYNEQFFGPGTRLTVL.

This chain connects TRBV7-7 to TRBJ2-1, with TRBD1 matching over 11 bases. Per germline, CDR1 SSHAT and CDR2 FNYEAQ (reference sequence). The CDR3 totals 18 residues. V lost 5 bases to trimming and J lost 3 bases; unmatched junction nucleotides: 12. The CDR3 nucleotides read TGTGCCAGCAGCCTGGCTTCCTTCGGGACAGGGGGCTACAATGAGCAGTTCTTC. Translating it yields CASSLASFGTGGYNEQFF.